This T cell receptor beta chain was sequenced in a study of cytomegalovirus exposure and HLA in healthy donors. Points from the study as a whole: According to reports, the classifier identified cytomegalovirus status with high specificity and sensitivity. There were 164 TCR beta chains listed as cytomegalovirus-associated. There were several of the most significant clusters that appeared linked to common viral pathogens in a later analysis.

PCR was performed using 60 Vbeta and 13 Jbeta primers. Authors' methods: Roughly 10 million shared chains were among approximately 87 million unique TCR beta chains counted in a later analysis. Clones were read by immunoSEQ multiplex PCR, and TCRdb kept only the in-frame ones, dropping some. V, J and clone size were drawn from that table, and D and trimming were deduced from the DNA. The clone table shows 90,000 to 120,000 clones, with the ten largest holding approximately 0.6%. The V gene lost 3 bases and the J gene lost 6 bases, with 17 bases spanning the gap. CDR1 is LGHNA, CDR2 YNFKEQ, per germline. CDR3 length: 16 amino acids. On this clone: Its antigen is still unknown.

The rearrangement uses TRBV4-2 and TRBJ2-2; TRBD2 might be the D (5 bases). The clonotype was recovered from a man in his fifties in good health and CMV-seronegative. The material sequenced was PBMCs. The chain's CDR3 is CASSQGRGAFAGELFF. DNA of the CDR3: TGTGCCAGCAGCCAGGGTCGGGGAGCGTTTGCCGGGGAGCTGTTTTTT.